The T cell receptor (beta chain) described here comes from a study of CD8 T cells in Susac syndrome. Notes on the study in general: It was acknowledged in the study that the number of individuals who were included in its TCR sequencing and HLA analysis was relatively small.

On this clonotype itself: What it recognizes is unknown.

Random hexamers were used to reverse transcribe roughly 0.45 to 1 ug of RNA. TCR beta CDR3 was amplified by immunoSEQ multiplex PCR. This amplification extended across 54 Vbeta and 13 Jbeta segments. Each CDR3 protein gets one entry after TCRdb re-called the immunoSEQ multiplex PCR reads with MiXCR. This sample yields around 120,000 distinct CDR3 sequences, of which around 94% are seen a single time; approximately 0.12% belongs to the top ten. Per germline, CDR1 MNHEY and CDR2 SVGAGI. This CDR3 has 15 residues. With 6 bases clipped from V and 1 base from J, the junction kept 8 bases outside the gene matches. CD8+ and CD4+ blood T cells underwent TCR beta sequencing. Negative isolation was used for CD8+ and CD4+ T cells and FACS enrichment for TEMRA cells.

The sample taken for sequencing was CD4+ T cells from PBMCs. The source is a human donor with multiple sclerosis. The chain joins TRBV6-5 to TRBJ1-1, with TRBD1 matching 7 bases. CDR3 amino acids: CASRDRDRANTEAFF. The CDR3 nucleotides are TGTGCCAGCAGGGACCGGGACAGAGCGAACACTGAAGCTTTCTTT.